This T cell receptor (beta chain) is from a study of post-analysis software for immune sequencing data. Study summary: Patients had relapsing-remitting, secondary progressive or progressive-relapsing multiple sclerosis; some lacked subtype. Whole-study results and caveats: Comparison of patients with controls showed about 5 TRBV segments more frequent in patients, TRBV5-6, TRBV5-1 and TRBV20-1 among them. Same-batch preparations were strongly co-clustered by F measure.

Unique molecular identifiers featured in each of the TCR beta cDNA libraries. TCRdb independently ran MiXCR on the PCR reads; one entry per CDR3 protein. In the table there are about 820,000 distinct CDR3 sequences, approximately 50% of which are singletons. CDR1 is LGHDT and CDR2 is YNNKEL in the germline V gene (reference sequence). CDR3 length: 11 residues. The V end lost 1 base, the J end lost 6 bases, and 3 bases lay between the germline ends. This clonotype was seen a handful of times. Its antigen is still unknown. The sequencing input was blood. The sequence came from a girl aged 5 to 17 with multiple sclerosis. The chain employs TRBV3-1 and TRBJ1-1, with D uncertain. CDR3 nucleotides: TGTGCCAGCAGCCAAGGACCTGAAGCTTTCTTT. The encoded protein is CASSQGPEAFF.